These 31 T cell receptor beta chains were sequenced from one sample in a study of blood T cell repertoires in COVID-19. Here immunoSEQ multiplex PCR was the method, and the copy in TCRdb shows in-frame clones only, minus some. The sample lists 330,000 or so clones; approximately 90% were seen once. The sequenced sample was peripheral blood. The receptors originated from a man aged 25 to 40 with COVID-19, enrolled during active disease.

The chain combines TRBV24-1 with TRBJ1-5; D is perhaps TRBD1 (6 bases). The germline V gene has CDR1 KGHDR and CDR2 SFDVKD. The germline V and J ends were trimmed by 7 bases and 1 base, with 10 bases remaining between them. CDR3 length: 14 amino acids. The CDR3 bases are TGTGCCACCAGCGCTGGGACAAGCAATCAGCCCCAGCATTTT. Its protein is CATSAGTSNQPQHF.

The chain joins TRBV7-2 to TRBJ1-3; D gene uncertain. Germline CDR1 SGHTA, CDR2 FQGNSA. The CDR3 covers 15 residues. The V and J ends lost 1 base and 0 bases respectively, with 7 bases between them. CDR3 sequence reads: CASSLGAFSGNTIYF. The CDR3 DNA reads as TGTGCCAGCAGCTTAGGGGCCTTCTCTGGAAACACCATATATTTT.

This chain joins TRBV28 and TRBJ1-6; D is uncertain. Germline assignment: CDR1 MDHEN and CDR2 SYDVKM. The CDR3 spans 13 residues. Trimming took 7 bases from V and 5 from J, leaving 9 bases between them. The DNA for the CDR3 is TGTGCCAGCAAGGACTCTGATAATTCACCCCTCCACTTT. This encodes CASKDSDNSPLHF.

Points on this clone: Other DNA sequences from this sample encode an identical CDR3 as well. This chain joins TRBV5-1 and TRBJ2-7; no definite D call. The CDR3 extends over 12 amino acids. Germline CDR1 reads SGHRS; CDR2 reads YFSETQ. Trimming took 3 bases from V and 0 from J, leaving 4 bases between them. This chain's CDR3 is CASSSYSYEQYF. The CDR3 DNA follows: TGCGCCAGCAGCTCTTACTCCTACGAGCAGTACTTC.

The J gene is TRBJ1-6, the V gene TRBV7-9; D is ambiguous. The germline V and J ends were trimmed by 1 base and 3 bases, with 4 bases remaining between them. The CDR3 length is 14 residues. Germline values: CDR1 SEHNR, CDR2 FQNEAQ (reference sequence). The CDR3 loop is CASSLDSYNSPLHF. The CDR3 region has the DNA TGTGCCAGCAGCTTAGACAGCTATAATTCACCCCTCCACTTT.

This clone was counted a single time. The chain links TRBV12-5 to TRBJ2-5; TRBD2 might be the D (6 bases). The V gene's germline CDR1 is LGHNT and CDR2 FRNRAP. Trimming removed 7 bases from V and 5 bases from J, with 17 bases in between. The CDR3 sequence is 14 residues long. DNA for the CDR3: TGTGCTAGTGCCCCGTCAGGGAGCGGGGAGACCCAGTACTTC. Encoded protein: CASAPSGSGETQYF.

V is TRBV19 and J is TRBJ1-1, with 8 bases fitting TRBD1. Germline CDR1 and CDR2: LNHDA and SQIVND (reference sequence). Trimming cost V 5 bases and J 2 bases; bases outside gene matches: 10. This CDR3 region has 16 residues. CDR3 DNA: TGTGCCAGTAGTTCAGCGGGACAGGCGCCTAACACTGAAGCTTTCTTT. Amino acids: CASSSAGQAPNTEAFF.

The J gene is TRBJ1-2, the V gene TRBV15; 9 nucleotides line up with TRBD1. Germline lookup yields CDR1 LNHNV and CDR2 YYDKDF (reference sequence). V was pared by 2 bases and J by 5 bases, with 9 bases of the junction left unmatched. This CDR3 is 16 amino acids long. The CDR3 reads CATSRSGQGPRYGYTF. The CDR3 bases are TGTGCCACCAGCAGATCCGGACAGGGGCCGCGGTATGGCTACACCTTC.

This clone showed up just once. The V call is TRBV12-3 or TRBV12-4, the J call TRBJ2-5; no definite D call. The CDR3 is 13 residues long. The V and J ends lost 5 bases and 1 base respectively, with 8 bases between them. The CDR3 spells CASSPGPQETQYF. The CDR3 DNA follows: TGTGCCAGCAGTCCGGGTCCCCAAGAGACCCAGTACTTC.

The J gene is TRBJ1-2, the V gene TRBV7-2; no firm D call. Germline V gene lookup returns CDR1 SGHTA and CDR2 FQGNSA. The length of the CDR3 is 15 residues. V lost 5 bases, J lost 4 bases, and 17 bases lay in between. The CDR3 loop is CASSGSAGSGYGYTF. In DNA, the CDR3 is TGTGCCAGCAGCGGGAGTGCGGGGTCGGGCTATGGCTACACCTTC.

The genes are TRBV19 and TRBJ2-7; maybe TRBD2 (7 bases). The V end was cut by 0 bases, the J end by 5 bases, with 17 bases between. CDR3 size: 16 residues. Germline CDR1 and CDR2: LNHDA and SQIVND (reference sequence). CDR3 in DNA: TGTGCCAGTAGTATAGACCCGGGGGGCACATCAGACGAGCAGTACTTC. It translates to CASSIDPGGTSDEQYF. Looking up the rest from reference TRBV19 and TRBJ2-7 gives the full variable domain: DGGITQSPKYLFRKEGQNVTLSCEQNLNHDAMYWYRQDPGQGLRLIYYSQIVNDFQKGDIAEGYSVSREKKESFPLTVTSAQKNPTAFYLCASSIDPGGTSDEQYFGPGTRLTVT.

The rearrangement joins TRBV5-4 to TRBJ2-7, with D perhaps TRBD2 (5 bases). CDR1 and CDR2 (germline): SGHNT, YYREEE (reference sequence). The CDR3 contains 14 residues. Trimming stripped 4 bases from V and 1 base from J, with 12 bases between. The CDR3 region is CASSENGVSYEQYF. CDR3 in DNA: TGTGCCAGCAGCGAGAACGGGGTTTCCTACGAGCAGTACTTC.

The chain links TRBV9 to TRBJ2-3; D perhaps matches TRBD2 (6 bases). The germline V and J ends were trimmed by 4 bases and 0 bases, with 12 bases remaining between them. The CDR3 spans 15 residues. From germline, CDR1 is SGDLS and CDR2 YYNGEE. The CDR3 DNA reads as TGTGCCAGCAGCCCGGGGGTTACTAGCACAGATACGCAGTATTTT. It translates to CASSPGVTSTDTQYF.

This clone appeared a single time. The chain has TRBV6-2 or TRBV6-3 and TRBJ1-5; D not resolved. The CDR3 runs 18 residues. Germline CDR1 reads MNHEY; CDR2 reads SVGEGT. Trimming stripped 0 bases from V and 1 base from J, with 16 bases between. The CDR3 reads CASSYSFQSRKSNQPQHF. The CDR3 DNA reads as TGTGCCAGCAGTTACTCGTTCCAGTCCCGCAAAAGCAATCAGCCCCAGCATTTT.

The gene calls are TRBV30 and TRBJ2-7, with 8 nucleotides matching TRBD2. The CDR3 sequence is 15 residues long. Per the germline V gene, CDR1 is GTSNPN and CDR2 is SVGIG (reference sequence). V lost 1 base, J lost 0 bases, and 5 bases stayed unmatched. The DNA of the CDR3 is TGTGCCTGGAGTGGGATAGCGGGAAGCTCCTACGAGCAGTACTTC. Encoded protein: CAWSGIAGSSYEQYF.

V gene TRBV27 combines with J gene TRBJ2-2, with D perhaps matching TRBD2 (6 bases). The germline V and J ends were trimmed by 5 bases and 5 bases, with 15 bases remaining between them. This CDR3 comprises 15 residues. Germline loops: CDR1 MNHEY, CDR2 SMNVEV (reference sequence). CDR3 nucleotide sequence: TGTGCCAGCAGTCCCCGGGACGGAGGGACCGGGGAGCTGTTTTTT. Amino acids: CASSPRDGGTGELFF.

This sequence joins TRBV6-5 and TRBJ2-7, with 12 bases identical to TRBD2. V shed 6 bases and J 5 bases; nucleotides not matched to a gene: 8. The V gene's germline CDR1 is MNHEY and CDR2 SVGAGI. CDR3 size: 15 residues. CDR3 sequence reads: CASSPTTSGSHEQYF. The CDR3 nucleotides read TGTGCCAGCAGCCCCACGACTAGCGGGAGCCACGAGCAGTACTTC.

V gene TRBV5-4 combines with J gene TRBJ1-2; perhaps TRBD1 as D (5 bases). This CDR3 is built from 12 residues. V lost 4 bases to trimming and J lost 6 bases, with 10 bases between them. Per germline, CDR1 SGHNT and CDR2 YYREEE (reference sequence). The CDR3 DNA is TGTGCCAGCAGCAAAGGGGTGGATGGCTACACCTTC. Amino acid sequence: CASSKGVDGYTF.

The CDR3, as DNA: TGTGCCAGCAGCTACGCCGGGACACTCTCCTACAATGAGCAGTTCTTC. This encodes CASSYAGTLSYNEQFF. The chain links TRBV13 to TRBJ2-1, with D maybe TRBD1 (6 bases). This CDR3 is 16 amino acids long. Germline values: CDR1 PRHDT, CDR2 FYEKMQ (reference sequence). V lost 4 bases and J 0 bases, leaving 13 bases between the germline ends.

This clone was picked up one time. This sequence joins TRBV2 and TRBJ2-7, with 8 positions matching TRBD2. This CDR3 contains 14 residues. V lost 8 bases and J lost 4; bases outside the gene matches: 10. Per germline, CDR1 SNHLY and CDR2 FYNNEI. The CDR3 is CASCLSGGPYEQYF. In DNA form, the CDR3 reads TGTGCCAGCTGCTTAAGCGGGGGCCCGTACGAGCAGTACTTC.

The CDR3 loop reads CATSRRDGFNQPQHF. In nucleotides, the CDR3 is TGTGCCACCAGCAGGCGGGACGGATTCAATCAGCCCCAGCATTTT. V is TRBV15 and J is TRBJ1-5; D is possibly TRBD1 (5 bases). CDR1 is LNHNV, CDR2 YYDKDF, per germline (reference sequence). The CDR3 is made up of 15 amino acids. V was pared by 3 bases and J by 3 bases, with 12 bases between.

This clone came up a few times. The chain combines TRBV5-4 with TRBJ1-4; no definite D call. CDR3 length: 15 amino acids. V lost 0 bases to trimming and J lost 2 bases, with 8 bases between them. Germline V lookup: CDR1 SGHNT, CDR2 YYREEE (reference sequence). The CDR3 nucleotides are TGTGCCAGCAGCTTGGCCATCGGGACTAATGAAAAACTGTTTTTT. Its protein is CASSLAIGTNEKLFF.

The gene calls are TRBV4-3 and TRBJ1-2; D is unclear. V was shortened by 0 bases and J by 7 bases, with 9 bases between the two germline ends. Germline V lookup: CDR1 LGHNA, CDR2 YSLEER. CDR3 length equals 13 residues. The DNA for the CDR3 is TGCGCCAGCAGCCAAGATCCGGAGAGTGGCTACACCTTC. Its translation is CASSQDPESGYTF.

The J gene is TRBJ1-5, the V gene TRBV7-3; TRBD1 matches at 7 bases. V was pared by 5 bases and J by 7 bases, with 5 bases of the junction left unmatched. The germline gives CDR1 SGHTA, CDR2 FQGTGA. The CDR3 has 13 amino acids. The CDR3 here is CASSKDRDQPQHF. CDR3 nucleotides: TGTGCCAGCAGCAAAGACAGGGACCAGCCCCAGCATTTT.

The rearrangement uses TRBV4-2 and TRBJ2-2, with a tentative D call TRBD2 (6 bases). Looked up from germline, CDR1 is LGHNA and CDR2 is YNFKEQ. V lost 2 bases to trimming and J lost 7 bases, with 14 bases between them. The CDR3 consists of 15 residues. This CDR3 is CASSQTLGLFGELFF. The CDR3 DNA is TGTGCCAGCAGCCAAACGCTCGGACTATTCGGGGAGCTGTTTTTT.

The CDR3 loop reads CASSENNQGRAETQYF. Here the CDR3 DNA reads TGCGCCAGCAGCGAAAACAACCAGGGTAGGGCAGAGACCCAGTACTTC. The J gene is TRBJ2-5, the V gene TRBV5-1, with a tentative D call TRBD1 (5 bases). Per the germline V gene, CDR1 is SGHRS and CDR2 is YFSETQ. V lost 4 bases and J lost 4, with 20 bases in between. The CDR3 runs to 16 residues.

The chain employs TRBV10-3 and TRBJ2-7; perhaps TRBD1 as D (6 bases). The CDR3 sequence is 13 residues long. From germline, CDR1 is ENHRY and CDR2 SYGVKD. V lost 8 bases to trimming and J lost 1 base, with 12 bases between them. In DNA form, the CDR3 reads TGTGCCATCGGGTCAGGGGCGTCCTACGAGCAGTACTTC. Amino acid sequence: CAIGSGASYEQYF.

CDR3 sequence reads: CASSLEVQGYQQFF. CDR3 sequence (DNA): TGTGCCAGCAGCTTAGAGGTACAGGGGTATCAGCAGTTCTTC. The chain links TRBV7-2 to TRBJ2-1; 7 bases align to TRBD1. The CDR3 spans 14 residues. CDR1 is SGHTA and CDR2 is FQGNSA in the germline V gene. Germline trimming cut 1 base from V and 11 bases from J; bases unmatched to any gene: 8.

The chain has TRBV24-1 and TRBJ2-5; D is possibly TRBD1 (5 bases). V was cut by 3 bases and J by 5 bases, with 12 bases left in between. The germline V gene encodes CDR1 KGHDR and CDR2 SFDVKD. This CDR3 contains 14 residues. CDR3 loop: CATSDPPQDETQYF. In DNA form, the CDR3 reads TGTGCCACCAGTGATCCGCCACAGGACGAGACCCAGTACTTC.

In DNA, the CDR3 is TGTGCCAGCAGCACAAGACAGGGATTCTATGGCTACACCTTC. As protein: CASSTRQGFYGYTF. J is TRBJ1-2 and V is TRBV7-2; TRBD1 matches 7 bases. Losses at the gene ends were 5 bases for V and 4 bases for J; bases not matched to a gene: 7. Germline V gene sequence: CDR1 SGHTA, CDR2 FQGNSA. This CDR3 is 14 amino acids long.

The rearrangement uses TRBV5-1 and TRBJ2-2; D might be TRBD2 (6 bases). The germline V gene has CDR1 SGHRS and CDR2 YFSETQ. V lost 0 bases and J lost 2, with 14 bases in between. CDR3 length equals 17 residues. CDR3 coding DNA: TGCGCCAGCAGCTTGGAGGCCACGGGAGTAAACACCGGGGAGCTGTTTTTT. Translating gives CASSLEATGVNTGELFF.